This T cell receptor beta chain emerged from a study of T cell responses to AZD1222 COVID-19 vaccine. Study observations and caveats: Seropositive at baseline were only a handful of AZD1222 recipients. Once two AZD1222 doses were given, Spike-specific TCR breadth and depth went up.

Whether given at about 4 or about 12 weeks, second doses were pooled. V was clipped by 10 bases and J by 0 bases, with 10 bases between them. The germline gives CDR1 LNHDA, CDR2 SQIVND (reference sequence). The CDR3 is made up of 13 amino acids. TCRdb keeps only in-frame clones here, not all; method: immunoSEQ multiplex PCR. The table lists about 130,000 clones, 89% of them singletons. This clone was found once. The antigen remains undetermined. This TCR was sampled from an adult who received the AZD1222 COVID-19 vaccine. Source: peripheral blood, taken 28 days after the second AZD1222 dose. This rearrangement joins TRBV19 to TRBJ1-3; no definite D call. The CDR3 nucleotides read TGTGCCACCTGGGGAGTCTCTGGAAACACCATATATTTT. Amino acid sequence: CATWGVSGNTIYF.